These 8 T cell receptor beta chains share one sample of origin, sequenced in a study of human T cells and chemical hapten exposure. It was the library that attached unique molecular identifiers to individual cDNA molecules. TCRdb recomputed calls from the reads with MiXCR, one row per CDR3 protein. The data show about 120,000 distinct CDR3 sequences, around 8.5% seen once. Unfractionated whole blood was the source of the extracted total RNA. Material for sequencing was whole blood. The receptors stem from a human donor in good health. Some clones in this sample may be carry-over from other donors' samples.

This clonotype has a handful of counts. This chain links TRBV5-1 with TRBJ2-2; a weak D match, TRBD1 (6 bases). Germline CDR1 and CDR2: SGHRS and YFSETQ. The CDR3 loop spans 15 amino acids. V lost 4 bases, J lost 4 bases, and 14 bases lay in between. The CDR3 reads CASSLGQTSTGELFF. CDR3 DNA: TGCGCCAGCAGCCTCGGACAGACCTCCACCGGGGAGCTGTTTTTT.

As regards this clonotype: Given a much more abundant clone one base away, this may be a read error. This is likely a read error, given that the CDR3 carries no conserved phenylalanine or tryptophan at its end. V usage is TRBV7-9 and J usage is TRBJ1-2; no reliable D call. Between the trimmed V and J ends, which lost 6 bases and 1 base, there was a span of 21 bases. The germline CDR1 and CDR2 sequences are SEHNR and FQNEAQ (reference sequence). The CDR3 is 17 amino acids. CDR3 protein: CASSSVNLPPYNYGYTL. As DNA, the CDR3 is TGTGCCAGCAGTTCCGTCAACCTACCACCCTATAACTATGGCTACACCTTA.

The V and J genes are TRBV6-5 and TRBJ1-5; 8 bases are a match to TRBD1. In germline, CDR1 is MNHEY, CDR2 SVGAGI. V was pared by 6 bases and J by 4 bases, with 8 bases of the junction left unmatched. The CDR3 sequence is 15 residues long. The CDR3: CASRDTGGTNQPQHF. The CDR3 DNA reads TGTGCCAGCAGGGATACAGGGGGAACAAATCAGCCCCAGCATTTT.

This clonotype appeared a few times. The chain recombines TRBV5-6 with TRBJ2-7; D call uncertain. Germline V gives CDR1 SGHDT, CDR2 YYEEEE. The CDR3 extends over 15 amino acids. V lost 4 bases and J lost 3, with 17 bases in between. CDR3 in amino acids: CASSPPIGNDYEQYF. The CDR3 DNA follows: TGTGCCAGCAGCCCCCCGATAGGCAACGACTACGAGCAGTACTTC.

Ten or more counts support this clonotype. The rearrangement links TRBV6-6 to TRBJ1-4, with D hard to call. V lost 5 bases and J lost 0, with 10 bases in between. Germline values: CDR1 MNHNY, CDR2 SVGAGI (reference sequence). The CDR3 totals 15 residues. CDR3 DNA sequence: TGTGCCAGCAGTCCCCCCACAGCAACTAATGAAAAACTGTTTTTT. Translation gives CASSPPTATNEKLFF.

The chain employs TRBV24-1 and TRBJ2-3, with 15 bases lining up with TRBD2. The CDR3 runs to 18 residues. V shed 4 bases and J 3 bases; nucleotides not matched to a gene: 7. Looked up from germline, CDR1 is KGHDR and CDR2 is SFDVKD. CDR3: CATSDPGTSGGKTDTQYF. The CDR3 region has the DNA TGTGCCACCAGTGACCCCGGGACTAGCGGGGGGAAGACAGATACGCAGTATTTT.

This clonotype was found many times. This CDR3 is CSVLLEGSYNSPLHF. Here the CDR3 DNA reads TGCAGCGTCCTGCTGGAAGGCTCCTATAATTCACCCCTCCACTTT. V and J are TRBV29-1 and TRBJ1-6; D uncertain. The V end lost 6 bases, the J end lost 0 bases, and 12 bases lay between the germline ends. CDR3 size: 15 residues. Germline V CDR1 and CDR2: SQVTM, ANQGSEA.

This clonotype was detected only a few times. The chain uses TRBV5-1 and TRBJ1-1; TRBD1 might be the D (6 bases). This CDR3 is built from 13 residues. Germline-derived CDR1 and CDR2 are SGHRS and YFSETQ. Trimming removed 2 bases from V and 10 bases from J, with 15 bases in between. The CDR3 loop reads CASSFQGSEGAFF. CDR3 bases: TGCGCCAGCAGCTTCCAGGGGTCGGAAGGAGCTTTCTTT.